Below are 12 T cell receptor beta chains sequenced from a single sample in a study of shared clonotypes between healthy human individuals. Sequenced by immunoSEQ multiplex PCR; TCRdb stores in-frame clones only, minus some. This table holds over a million clones, around 97% found once. Sequences were obtained from naive CD4+ T cells sorted from blood. The subset is: CD45RA+ positively selected. These receptor sequences come from a man under 40 in good health.

This rearrangement joins TRBV29-1 to TRBJ2-7; 7 nucleotides align to TRBD1. The CDR3 is 14 amino acids. In germline, CDR1 is SQVTM, CDR2 ANQGSEA. The ends lost 7 bases at V and 0 bases at J; junction bases unmatched: 9. The CDR3, as DNA: TGCAGCGCCGGAGGTGCAGGGGGCTCCTACGAGCAGTACTTC. Protein sequence: CSAGGAGGSYEQYF.

V and J are TRBV18 and TRBJ2-5, with unresolved D. Germline-derived CDR1 and CDR2 are KGHSH and LQKENI. The CDR3 loop spans 14 amino acids. Trimming cost V 3 bases and J 2 bases, with 10 bases left between them. CDR3 amino acids: CASSPGPTQETQYF. CDR3 DNA: TGTGCCAGCTCACCCGGGCCTACACAAGAGACCCAGTACTTC.

In the case of this clone: Additional DNA sequences in this sample encode the identical CDR3. The chain carries TRBV5-1 and TRBJ2-7, with D uncertain. This CDR3 is built from 13 residues. Looked up from germline, CDR1 is SGHRS and CDR2 is YFSETQ. V lost 0 bases to trimming and J lost 5 bases, with 9 bases between them. In DNA form, the CDR3 reads TGCGCCAGCAGCTTGGAAGGTCGGGACGAGCAGTACTTC. Amino acid sequence: CASSLEGRDEQYF.

The chain recombines TRBV15 with TRBJ1-2; D unresolved. This CDR3 comprises 12 residues. CDR1 is LNHNV, CDR2 YYDKDF, per germline (reference sequence). V was clipped by 0 bases and J by 4 bases, with 3 bases between them. The CDR3 nucleotides read TGTGCCACCAGCAGAGAATCCTATGGCTACACCTTC. Protein: CATSRESYGYTF. Looking up the rest from reference TRBV15 and TRBJ1-2 gives the full variable domain: DAMVIQNPRYQVTQFGKPVTLSCSQTLNHNVMYWYQQKSSQAPKLLFHYYDKDFNNEADTPDNFQSRRPNTSFCFLDIRSPGLGDTAMYLCATSRESYGYTFGSGTRLTVV.

The genes are TRBV28 and TRBJ1-5, with D possibly matching TRBD1 (5 bases). Looked up from germline, CDR1 is MDHEN and CDR2 is SYDVKM. Trimming cost V 2 bases and J 5 bases, with 13 bases left between them. The CDR3 consists of 15 residues. CDR3 nucleotides: TGTGCCAGCAGTTTAACCAGGGCAGATCATCAGCCCCAGCATTTT. It translates to CASSLTRADHQPQHF.

The chain joins TRBV10-2 to TRBJ2-7; D is unclear. Trimming removed 7 bases at V and 2 bases at J, with 15 bases between. The CDR3 length is 14 residues. Germline CDR1 WSHSY, CDR2 SAAADI. The CDR3 here is CASTPPGRTYEQYF. The CDR3 region has the DNA TGCGCCAGCACCCCCCCGGGCCGGACCTACGAGCAGTACTTC.

The rearrangement joins TRBV5-1 to TRBJ2-7, with TRBD1 matching 7 bases. The CDR3 is 14 residues long. Germline V gene sequence: CDR1 SGHRS, CDR2 YFSETQ. After removal of 5 bases from V and 4 bases from J, the junction contained 9 bases not matched to a gene. CDR3 in amino acids: CASSGAGGLYEQYF. CDR3 bases: TGCGCCAGCAGTGGCGCAGGGGGATTATACGAGCAGTACTTC.

The chain joins TRBV7-2 to TRBJ2-7; 13 bases line up with TRBD2. Germline V gives CDR1 SGHTA, CDR2 FQGNSA. This CDR3 spans 13 amino acids. V lost 3 bases and J lost 10; bases outside the gene matches: 3. CDR3 DNA sequence: TGTGCCAGCAGCTTGGGACTAGCGGGAAAACAGTACTTC. Protein: CASSLGLAGKQYF.

The rearrangement uses TRBV6-5 and TRBJ2-2; 9 bases align to TRBD1. The CDR3 runs to 14 residues. The V gene end was trimmed by 6 bases and the J gene end by 6 bases; junction bases not matched to a gene: 5. CDR1 MNHEY and CDR2 SVGAGI come from the germline V gene. CDR3 bases: TGTGCCAGCAGAGGAACAGGGGGCCCCGGGGAGCTGTTTTTT. Amino acids: CASRGTGGPGELFF.

This clone occurred once. The same CDR3 is also encoded by other DNA sequences in this sample. The V and J genes are TRBV27 and TRBJ2-6; no clear D gene. V was clipped by 6 bases and J by 2 bases, with 5 bases between them. The length of the CDR3 is 13 residues. In germline, CDR1 is MNHEY, CDR2 SMNVEV (reference sequence). The CDR3 DNA is TGTGCCAGCAGCCCGGCTGGGGCCAACGTCCTGACTTTC. This encodes CASSPAGANVLTF. The full variable domain, in which reference TRBV27 and TRBJ2-6 provide the parts outside the CDR3, is EAQVTQNPRYLITVTGKKLTVTCSQNMNHEYMSWYRQDPGLGLRQIYYSMNVEVTDKGDVPEGYKVSRKEKRNFPLILESPSPNQTSLYFCASSPAGANVLTFGAGSRLTVL.

The chain is built from TRBV5-5 and TRBJ1-5, with no clear D. Trimming shortened V by 5 bases and J by 5 bases, and 20 bases separated the two germline ends. Germline V CDR1 and CDR2: SGHKS, YYEKEE (reference sequence). CDR3 length: 16 amino acids. CDR3 coding DNA: TGTGCCAGCAGATCGGACGTTTTAAGAGAGGATCAGCCCCAGCATTTT. It translates to CASRSDVLREDQPQHF.

The rearrangement uses TRBV19 and TRBJ2-1; 13 bases are a match to TRBD2. J gave up 1 base and V 6 bases, and 6 bases lay outside the gene matches. The germline V gene has CDR1 LNHDA and CDR2 SQIVND (reference sequence). This CDR3 has 17 residues. The CDR3 coding sequence is TGTGCCAGTAGCCGGACTAGCGGGAGTGTTTCCTACAATGAGCAGTTCTTC. This gives the protein CASSRTSGSVSYNEQFF.